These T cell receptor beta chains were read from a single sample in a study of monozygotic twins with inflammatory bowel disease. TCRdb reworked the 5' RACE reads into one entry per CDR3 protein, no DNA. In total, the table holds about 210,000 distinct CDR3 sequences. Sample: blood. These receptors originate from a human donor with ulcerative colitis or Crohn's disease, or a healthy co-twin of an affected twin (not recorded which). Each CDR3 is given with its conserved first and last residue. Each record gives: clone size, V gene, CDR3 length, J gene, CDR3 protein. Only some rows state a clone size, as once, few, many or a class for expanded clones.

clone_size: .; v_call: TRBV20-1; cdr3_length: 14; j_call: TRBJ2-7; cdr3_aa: CSSGRAHGSYEQYF
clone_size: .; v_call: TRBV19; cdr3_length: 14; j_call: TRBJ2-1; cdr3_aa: CASSNSGTGDEQFF
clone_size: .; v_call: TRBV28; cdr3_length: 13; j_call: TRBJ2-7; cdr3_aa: CASSLGNFYEQYF
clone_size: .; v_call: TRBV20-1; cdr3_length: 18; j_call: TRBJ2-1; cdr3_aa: CSAREEGRRPSSYNEQFF
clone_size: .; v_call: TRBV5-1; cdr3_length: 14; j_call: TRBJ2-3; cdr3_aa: CASSGQGGEDTQYF
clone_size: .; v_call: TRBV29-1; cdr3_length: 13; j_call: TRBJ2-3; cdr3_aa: CSSITGSTDTQYF
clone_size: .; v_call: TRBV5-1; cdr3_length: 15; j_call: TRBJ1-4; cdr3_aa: CASSLVAGGGEKLFF
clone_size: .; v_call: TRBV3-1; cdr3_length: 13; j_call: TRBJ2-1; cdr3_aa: CASSQQRWDEQFF
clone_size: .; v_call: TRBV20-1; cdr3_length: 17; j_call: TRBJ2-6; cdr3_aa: CSARDRRGPSGANVLTF
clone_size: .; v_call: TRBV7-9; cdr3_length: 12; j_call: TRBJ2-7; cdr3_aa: CASSLLSDRVYF
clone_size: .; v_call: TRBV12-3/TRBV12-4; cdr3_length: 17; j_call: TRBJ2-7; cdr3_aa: CASSPRMWDTYSYEQYF
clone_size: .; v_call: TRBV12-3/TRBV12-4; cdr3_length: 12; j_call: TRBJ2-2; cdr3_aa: CASRPLVGELFF
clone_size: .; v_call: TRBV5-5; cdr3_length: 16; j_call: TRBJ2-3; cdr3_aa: CASSLIFPQYTDTQYF
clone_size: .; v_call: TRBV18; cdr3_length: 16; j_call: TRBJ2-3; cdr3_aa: CASSPQTGSFTDTQYF
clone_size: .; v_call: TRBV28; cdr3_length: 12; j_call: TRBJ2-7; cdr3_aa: CASSLRPYEQYF
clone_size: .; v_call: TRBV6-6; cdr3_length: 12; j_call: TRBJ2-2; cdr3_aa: CASTLGTGELFF
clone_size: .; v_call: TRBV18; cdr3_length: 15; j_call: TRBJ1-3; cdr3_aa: CASSPNYSSGNTIYF
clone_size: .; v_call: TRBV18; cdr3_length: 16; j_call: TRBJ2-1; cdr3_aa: CAGSFDWDPSYNEQFF
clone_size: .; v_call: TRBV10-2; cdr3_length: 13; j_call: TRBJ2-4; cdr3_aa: CASSAGIKNMQYF
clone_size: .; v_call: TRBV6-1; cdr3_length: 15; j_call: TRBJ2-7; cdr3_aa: CASSPDHLEGDEQYF
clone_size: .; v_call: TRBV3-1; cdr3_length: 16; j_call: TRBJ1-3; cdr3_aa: CASSQGTVPSGNTIYF
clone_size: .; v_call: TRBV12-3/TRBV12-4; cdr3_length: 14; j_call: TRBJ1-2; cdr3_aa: CASGKQSHYYGYTF
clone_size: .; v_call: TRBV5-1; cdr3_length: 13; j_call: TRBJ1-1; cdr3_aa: CASSLAGHTEAFF
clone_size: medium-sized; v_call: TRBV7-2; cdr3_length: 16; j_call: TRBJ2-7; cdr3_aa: CASSRSRRGIDYEQYF
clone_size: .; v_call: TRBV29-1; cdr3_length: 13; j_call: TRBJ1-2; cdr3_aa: CSGRGDSSQGYTF
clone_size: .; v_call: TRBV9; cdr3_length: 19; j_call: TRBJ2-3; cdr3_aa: CASSARGGSISGGTDTQYF
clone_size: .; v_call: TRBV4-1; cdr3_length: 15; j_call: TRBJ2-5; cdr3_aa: CASSQETSPSETQYF
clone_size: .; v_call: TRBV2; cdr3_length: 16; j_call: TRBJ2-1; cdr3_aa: CASIEIAGGPRNEQFF
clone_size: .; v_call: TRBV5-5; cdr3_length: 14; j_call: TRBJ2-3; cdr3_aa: CASSWVAMADTQYF
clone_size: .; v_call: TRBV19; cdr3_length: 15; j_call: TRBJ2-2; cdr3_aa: CASSVYDPNTGELFF
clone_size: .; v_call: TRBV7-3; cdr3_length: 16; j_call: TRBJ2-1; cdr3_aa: CASSLSAGGMGNEQFF
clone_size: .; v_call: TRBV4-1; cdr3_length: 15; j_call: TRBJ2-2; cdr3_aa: CASSPDRTNTGELFF
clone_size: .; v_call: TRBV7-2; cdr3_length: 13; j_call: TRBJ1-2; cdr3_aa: CASRGQGRVGYTF
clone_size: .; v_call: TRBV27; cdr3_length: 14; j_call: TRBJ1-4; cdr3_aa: CASSLSVDLEPLFF
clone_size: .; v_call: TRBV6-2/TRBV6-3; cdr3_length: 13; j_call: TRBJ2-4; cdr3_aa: CASTPDRGVIQYF
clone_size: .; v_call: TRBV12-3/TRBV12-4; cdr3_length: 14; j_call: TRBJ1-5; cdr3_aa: CASSDRPTNQPQHF
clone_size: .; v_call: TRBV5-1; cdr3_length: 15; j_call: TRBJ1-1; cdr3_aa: CASSLWRTDYTEAFF
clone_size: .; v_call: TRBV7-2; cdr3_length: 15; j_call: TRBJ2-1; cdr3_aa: CASSLSPVGVYEQFF
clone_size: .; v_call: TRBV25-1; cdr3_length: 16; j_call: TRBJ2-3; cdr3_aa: CASSEGSRGRTDTQYF
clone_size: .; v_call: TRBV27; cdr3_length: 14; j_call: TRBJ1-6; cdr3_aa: CASSFWARETPLHF
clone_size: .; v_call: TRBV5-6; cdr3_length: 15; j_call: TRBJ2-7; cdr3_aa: CASSLKGQFLYEQYF
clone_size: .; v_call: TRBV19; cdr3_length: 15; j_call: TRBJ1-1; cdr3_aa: CASSTGPNRGTEAFF
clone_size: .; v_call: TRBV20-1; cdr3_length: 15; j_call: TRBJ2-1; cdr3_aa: CSFSAPGRSYNEQFF
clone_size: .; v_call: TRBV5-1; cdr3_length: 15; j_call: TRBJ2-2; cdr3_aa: CASKLEGKNTGELFF
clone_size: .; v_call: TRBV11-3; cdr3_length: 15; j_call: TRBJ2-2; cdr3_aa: CASSFSRENTGELFF
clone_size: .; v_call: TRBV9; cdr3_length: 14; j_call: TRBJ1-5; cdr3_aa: CASSVGTGNQPQHF
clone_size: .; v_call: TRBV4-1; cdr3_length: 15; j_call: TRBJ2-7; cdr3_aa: CASSREDRERYEQYF
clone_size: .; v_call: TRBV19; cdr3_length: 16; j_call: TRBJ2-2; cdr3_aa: CASNPPSGDYTGELFF
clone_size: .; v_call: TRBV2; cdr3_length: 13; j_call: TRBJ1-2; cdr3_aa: CASRGQAKGNHTF
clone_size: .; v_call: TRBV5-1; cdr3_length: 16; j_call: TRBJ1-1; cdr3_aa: CASSYGDRGSNTEAFF
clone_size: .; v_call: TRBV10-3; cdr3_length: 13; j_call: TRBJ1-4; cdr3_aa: CAISPDGDKKLFF
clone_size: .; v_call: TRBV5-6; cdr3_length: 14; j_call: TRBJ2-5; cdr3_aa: CASSAGATQETQYF
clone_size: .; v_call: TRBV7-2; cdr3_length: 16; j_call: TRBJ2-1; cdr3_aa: CASSPRGLAGGNEQFF
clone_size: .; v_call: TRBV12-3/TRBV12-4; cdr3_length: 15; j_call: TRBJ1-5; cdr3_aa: CASSLGRGLRQPQHF
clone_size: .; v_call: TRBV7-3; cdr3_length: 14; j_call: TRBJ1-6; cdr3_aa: CASSLVGGNSPLHF